This T cell receptor beta chain was recovered during a study of immune evolution from preneoplasia to lung adenocarcinoma. Study-level information: HLA loss of heterozygosity: roughly 6.6% AIS, about 15% MIA, about 31% ADC, none AAH.

Overall study results and limits: Later-stage lesions appeared to have more T cells, more diversity, less clonality. From normal lung to invasive adenocarcinoma, top clone frequencies appeared to decrease.

As regards this clone: The antigen is not known.

This CDR3 spans 15 amino acids. Looked up from germline, CDR1 is SGHNT and CDR2 is YENEEA. The V end lost 5 bases, the J end lost 2 bases, and 15 bases lay between the germline ends. Using immunoSEQ multiplex PCR, the repertoire was profiled, and TCRdb retains in-frame clones only, with some absent. The table shows around 25,000 clones, with less than 80% occurring only once. The chain carries TRBV11-3 and TRBJ1-2; D remains unclear. This receptor was obtained from a person aged 55 to 70 with invasive lung adenocarcinoma. Some clones in this sample may be carry-over from other donors' samples. Material for sequencing was FFPE invasive lung adenocarcinoma tissue. The CDR3: CASSPGGILNYGYTF. The CDR3 DNA reads as TGTGCCAGCAGCCCAGGTGGTATCCTGAACTATGGCTACACCTTC.